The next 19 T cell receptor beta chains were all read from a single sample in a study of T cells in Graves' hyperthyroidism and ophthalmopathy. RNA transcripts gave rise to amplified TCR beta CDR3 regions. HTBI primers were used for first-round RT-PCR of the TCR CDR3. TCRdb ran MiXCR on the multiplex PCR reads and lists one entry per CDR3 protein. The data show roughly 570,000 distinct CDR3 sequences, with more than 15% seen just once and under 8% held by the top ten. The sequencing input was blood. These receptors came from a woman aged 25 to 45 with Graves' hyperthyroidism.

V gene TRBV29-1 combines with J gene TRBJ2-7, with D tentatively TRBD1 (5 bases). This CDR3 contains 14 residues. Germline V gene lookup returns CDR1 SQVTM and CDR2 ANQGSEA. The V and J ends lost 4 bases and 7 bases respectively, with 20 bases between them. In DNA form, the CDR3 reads TGCAGCGTTGTGAAACAGTGGGGCGGCGAGGAGCAGTACTTC. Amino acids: CSVVKQWGGEEQYF.

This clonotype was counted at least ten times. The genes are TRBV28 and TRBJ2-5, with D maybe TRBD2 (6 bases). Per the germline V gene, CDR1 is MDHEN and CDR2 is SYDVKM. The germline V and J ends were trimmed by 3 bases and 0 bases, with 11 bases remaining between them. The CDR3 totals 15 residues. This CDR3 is CASSFGRTNQETQYF. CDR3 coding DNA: TGTGCCAGCAGTTTTGGGCGGACTAACCAAGAGACCCAGTACTTC.

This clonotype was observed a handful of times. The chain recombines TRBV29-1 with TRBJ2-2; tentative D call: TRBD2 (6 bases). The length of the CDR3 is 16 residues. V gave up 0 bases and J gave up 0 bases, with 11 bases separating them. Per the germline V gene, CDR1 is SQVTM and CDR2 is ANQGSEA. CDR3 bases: TGCAGCGTTGAAGAGGGTGGGAGGACGAACACCGGGGAGCTGTTTTTT. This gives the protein CSVEEGGRTNTGELFF.

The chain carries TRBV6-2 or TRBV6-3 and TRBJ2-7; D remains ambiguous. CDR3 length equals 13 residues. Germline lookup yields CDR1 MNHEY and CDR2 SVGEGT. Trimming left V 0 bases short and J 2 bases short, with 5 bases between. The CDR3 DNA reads TGTGCCAGCAGTTACTCGCCCCCCTACGAGCAGTACTTC. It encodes CASSYSPPYEQYF.

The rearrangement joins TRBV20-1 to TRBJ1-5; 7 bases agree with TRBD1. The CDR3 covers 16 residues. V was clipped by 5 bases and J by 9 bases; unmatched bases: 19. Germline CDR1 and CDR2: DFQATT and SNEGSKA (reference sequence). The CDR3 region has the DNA TGCAGTGCTCCCCCCGCGGAGGGACAGAGGGGTAGGCCCCAGCATTTT. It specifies CSAPPAEGQRGRPQHF.

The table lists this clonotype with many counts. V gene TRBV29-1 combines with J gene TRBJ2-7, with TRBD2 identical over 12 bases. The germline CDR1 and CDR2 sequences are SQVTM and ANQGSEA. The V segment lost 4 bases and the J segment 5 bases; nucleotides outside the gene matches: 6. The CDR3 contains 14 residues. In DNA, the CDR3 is TGCAGCGTTGGTGTTACTAGCGGGAGGAACGAGCAGTACTTC. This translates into CSVGVTSGRNEQYF.

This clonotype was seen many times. DNA of the CDR3: TGTGCCAGCAGCCGGGTAGCGTCCCACGAGCAGTACTTC. Translation gives CASSRVASHEQYF. This chain uses TRBV12-3 or TRBV12-4 with TRBJ2-7, with D perhaps TRBD2 (5 bases). The CDR3 spans 13 residues. Trimming took off 6 bases at V and 5 bases at J, with 14 bases between the two ends.

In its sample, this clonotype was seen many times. CDR3: CASSQVNTEAFF. The CDR3 bases are TGTGCCAGCAGCCAGGTTAACACTGAAGCTTTCTTT. V is TRBV3-1 and J is TRBJ1-1, with D unclear. The V and J ends lost 3 bases and 2 bases respectively, with 4 bases between them. There are 12 residues in the CDR3. Germline V CDR1 and CDR2: LGHDT, YNNKEL (reference sequence).

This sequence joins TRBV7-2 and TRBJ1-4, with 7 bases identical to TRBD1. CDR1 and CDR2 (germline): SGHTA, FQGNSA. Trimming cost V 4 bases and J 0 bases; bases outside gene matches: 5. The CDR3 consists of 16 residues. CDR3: CASSSGQEATNEKLFF. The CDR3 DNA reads TGTGCCAGCAGCTCCGGACAGGAGGCAACTAATGAAAAACTGTTTTTT.

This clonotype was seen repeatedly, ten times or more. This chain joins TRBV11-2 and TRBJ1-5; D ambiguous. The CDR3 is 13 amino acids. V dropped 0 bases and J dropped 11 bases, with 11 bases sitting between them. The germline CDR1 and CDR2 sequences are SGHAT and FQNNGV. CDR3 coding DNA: TGTGCCAGCAGCTTAGATGGCGGTTCGACCCAGCATTTT. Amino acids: CASSLDGGSTQHF.

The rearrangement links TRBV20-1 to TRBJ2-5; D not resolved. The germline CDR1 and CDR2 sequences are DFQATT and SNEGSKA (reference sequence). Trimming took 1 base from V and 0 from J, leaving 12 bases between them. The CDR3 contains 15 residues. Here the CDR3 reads CSARGDKAHQETQYF. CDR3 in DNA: TGCAGTGCTAGAGGAGATAAGGCACACCAAGAGACCCAGTACTTC.

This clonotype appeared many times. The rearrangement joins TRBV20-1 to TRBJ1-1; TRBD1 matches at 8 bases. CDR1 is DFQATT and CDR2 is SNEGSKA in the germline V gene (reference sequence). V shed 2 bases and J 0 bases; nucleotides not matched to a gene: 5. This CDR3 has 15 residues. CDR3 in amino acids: CSARLGQGLNTEAFF. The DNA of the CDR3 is TGCAGTGCTAGACTAGGACAGGGACTGAACACTGAAGCTTTCTTT.

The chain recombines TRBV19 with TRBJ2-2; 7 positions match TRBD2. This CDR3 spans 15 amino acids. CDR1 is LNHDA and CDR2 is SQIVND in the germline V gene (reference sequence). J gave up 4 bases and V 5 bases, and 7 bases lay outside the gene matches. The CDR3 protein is CASSSAGAVTGELFF. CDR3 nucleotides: TGTGCCAGTAGTTCGGCGGGAGCGGTCACCGGGGAGCTGTTTTTT.

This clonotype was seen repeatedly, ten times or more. Here the CDR3 reads CASSEGPRGYNEQFF. The CDR3 bases are TGTGCCAGCAGCGAAGGGCCCCGGGGTTACAATGAGCAGTTCTTC. The rearrangement uses TRBV9 and TRBJ2-1; a possible D gene is TRBD2 (5 bases). Trimming took 3 bases from V and 4 from J, leaving 14 bases between them. Germline CDR1 SGDLS, CDR2 YYNGEE. The CDR3 has 15 amino acids.

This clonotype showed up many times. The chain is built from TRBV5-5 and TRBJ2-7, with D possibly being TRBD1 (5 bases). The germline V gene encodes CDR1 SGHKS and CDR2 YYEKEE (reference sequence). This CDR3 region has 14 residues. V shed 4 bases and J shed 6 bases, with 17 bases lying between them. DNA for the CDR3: TGTGCCAGCAGCCCCGGAGCAGGGTTGAGCGAGCAGTACTTC. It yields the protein CASSPGAGLSEQYF.

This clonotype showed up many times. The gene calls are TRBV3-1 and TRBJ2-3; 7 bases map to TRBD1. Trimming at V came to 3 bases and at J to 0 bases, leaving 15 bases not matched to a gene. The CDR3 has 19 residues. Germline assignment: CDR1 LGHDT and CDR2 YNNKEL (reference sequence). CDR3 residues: CASSHPRTGVHLSTDTQYF. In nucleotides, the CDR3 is TGTGCCAGCAGCCATCCCCGGACAGGCGTCCACTTAAGCACAGATACGCAGTATTTT.

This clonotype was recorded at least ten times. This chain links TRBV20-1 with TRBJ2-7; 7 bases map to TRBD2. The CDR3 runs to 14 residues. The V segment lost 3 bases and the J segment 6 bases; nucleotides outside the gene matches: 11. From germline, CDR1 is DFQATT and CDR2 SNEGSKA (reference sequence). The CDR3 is CSARGGTSLGEQYF. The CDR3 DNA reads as TGCAGTGCTAGGGGGGGGACGAGTCTGGGCGAGCAGTACTTC.

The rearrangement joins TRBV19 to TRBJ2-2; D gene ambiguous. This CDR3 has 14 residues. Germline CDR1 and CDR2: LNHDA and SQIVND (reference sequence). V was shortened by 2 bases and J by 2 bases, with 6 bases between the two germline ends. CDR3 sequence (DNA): TGTGCCAGTAGTATACCAGTCAACACCGGGGAGCTGTTTTTT. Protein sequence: CASSIPVNTGELFF. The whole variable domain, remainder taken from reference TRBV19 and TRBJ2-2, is DGGITQSPKYLFRKEGQNVTLSCEQNLNHDAMYWYRQDPGQGLRLIYYSQIVNDFQKGDIAEGYSVSREKKESFPLTVTSAQKNPTAFYLCASSIPVNTGELFFGEGSRLTVL.

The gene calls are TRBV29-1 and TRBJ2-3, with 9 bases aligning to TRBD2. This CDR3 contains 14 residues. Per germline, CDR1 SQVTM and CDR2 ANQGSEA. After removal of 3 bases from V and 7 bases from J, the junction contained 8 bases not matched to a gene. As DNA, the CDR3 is TGCAGCGTTGAGCTAGCGGGAACCCGGAATACGCAGTATTTT. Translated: CSVELAGTRNTQYF.